The 10 T cell receptor beta chains below were found in one sample sequenced in a study of cytomegalovirus exposure and HLA in healthy donors. Use of 60 Vbeta and 13 Jbeta primers characterized the PCR. The method was immunoSEQ multiplex PCR; TCRdb's version includes in-frame clones alone and lacks a portion of them. The sample shows 150,000 or so clones, roughly 82% of them seen only once. The sequenced sample consisted of PBMCs. The origin of the receptors is a male donor in good health and CMV-seropositive.

The rearrangement joins TRBV10-1 to TRBJ2-3; 8 bases align to TRBD2. This CDR3 contains 14 residues. V gave up 7 bases and J gave up 4 bases; unmatched junction bases: 7. CDR1 WNHNN and CDR2 SYGVQD come from the germline V gene (reference sequence). The CDR3 sequence: CASIAAGEADTQYF. CDR3 nucleotides: TGCGCCAGCATAGCAGCGGGAGAGGCAGATACGCAGTATTTT.

This clone was found a few times. The V and J genes are TRBV28 and TRBJ2-1; 7 positions match TRBD1. With 6 bases clipped from V and 2 bases from J, the junction kept 4 bases outside the gene matches. Looked up from germline, CDR1 is MDHEN and CDR2 is SYDVKM. The CDR3 loop spans 14 amino acids. In nucleotides, the CDR3 is TGTGCCAGCAGGGACAGGACCCCCTACAATGAGCAGTTCTTC. It yields the protein CASRDRTPYNEQFF.

V is TRBV7-9 and J is TRBJ1-2; TRBD1 matches 11 bases. Trimming took 5 bases from V and 6 from J; bases not matched to a gene: 5. Germline CDR1 is SEHNR and CDR2 is FQNEAQ (reference sequence). CDR3 size: 14 residues. CDR3 DNA sequence: TGTGCCAGCAGCCGTGGACAGGGGGCTGATGGCTACACCTTC. Translated: CASSRGQGADGYTF.

The chain links TRBV18 to TRBJ2-1; a possible D gene is TRBD1 (5 bases). The germline V gene encodes CDR1 KGHSH and CDR2 LQKENI. This CDR3 spans 15 amino acids. V was pared by 8 bases and J by 5 bases, with 19 bases between. CDR3 coding DNA: TGTGCCAGCACGCCTGAGAGACAGCCGAACAATGAGCAGTTCTTC. Translating gives CASTPERQPNNEQFF.

CDR3 DNA sequence: TGTGCCAGCAGTTTAGGAGAAAGGTATTTGGAGACCCAGTACTTC. Protein product: CASSLGERYLETQYF. The gene calls are TRBV28 and TRBJ2-5; no firm D call. With 2 bases removed from V and 5 bases from J, the gap between germline ends came to 15 bases. Looked up from germline, CDR1 is MDHEN and CDR2 is SYDVKM. The CDR3 length is 15 residues.

J is TRBJ1-5 and V is TRBV28; 9 bases map to TRBD1. Germline loops: CDR1 MDHEN, CDR2 SYDVKM. V trimming: 6 bases; J trimming: 6 bases; junction bases outside the gene matches: 9. The length of the CDR3 is 15 residues. The CDR3 nucleotides read TGTGCCAGCAGCTCCGGGACAGGGATTTTTCAGCCCCAGCATTTT. Protein sequence: CASSSGTGIFQPQHF.

The rearrangement uses TRBV28 and TRBJ2-3; TRBD2 might be the D (7 bases). CDR1 and CDR2 (germline): MDHEN, SYDVKM. The CDR3 extends over 16 amino acids. The germline V and J ends were trimmed by 6 bases and 1 base, with 17 bases remaining between them. Written as DNA, the CDR3 is TGTGCCAGCAGCCGACGCGGGAGACAGGGCACAGATACGCAGTATTTT. This encodes CASSRRGRQGTDTQYF.

The chain joins TRBV5-4 to TRBJ2-3; 9 bases fit TRBD1. The CDR3 length is 16 residues. Trimming took 3 bases from V and 4 from J; bases not matched to a gene: 9. Germline CDR1 SGHNT, CDR2 YYREEE (reference sequence). This CDR3 reads CASSSPGQGIADTQYF. The CDR3 region has the DNA TGTGCCAGCAGCTCTCCGGGACAGGGAATCGCAGATACGCAGTATTTT.

The chain couples TRBV5-4 to TRBJ2-7, with TRBD2 matching 11 bases. This CDR3 is 16 amino acids long. Unmatched junction bases numbered 6, after V lost 1 base and J lost 3 bases. The germline V gene encodes CDR1 SGHNT and CDR2 YYREEE (reference sequence). The CDR3 DNA reads TGTGCCAGCAGCTTGAAATCGGGACTAGCGGTCTACGAGCAGTACTTC. Amino acid sequence: CASSLKSGLAVYEQYF.

The chain combines TRBV5-1 with TRBJ2-7, with D perhaps TRBD2 (5 bases). The V and J ends lost 7 bases and 9 bases respectively, with 20 bases between them. Germline V gives CDR1 SGHRS, CDR2 YFSETQ. CDR3 size: 13 residues. This CDR3 is CASSRAEPGGQYF. The CDR3, as DNA: TGCGCCAGCTCCCGGGCGGAACCCGGAGGGCAGTACTTC.